The 14 T cell receptor beta chains below were found in one sample sequenced in a study of T cells in Graves' hyperthyroidism and ophthalmopathy. It was RNA transcripts that yielded the amplified TCR beta CDR3 regions. In the first-round RT-PCR of the TCR CDR3, the HTBI primer set was used. TCRdb called the multiplex PCR reads again in MiXCR, with one record for every CDR3 protein. The repertoire includes 300,000 to 450,000 distinct CDR3 sequences, about 15% of them detected once, and 15% to 20% sits in the top ten. Sequences were obtained from blood. The receptors derive from a woman aged 25 to 39 with Graves' ophthalmopathy.

In this sample, this clonotype turned up many times. The rearrangement links TRBV6-1 to TRBJ2-2; D is possibly TRBD2 (5 bases). This CDR3 is 12 amino acids long. Trimming took off 6 bases at V and 4 bases at J, with 6 bases between the two ends. The V gene's germline CDR1 is MNHNS and CDR2 SASEGT. In DNA form, the CDR3 reads TGTGCCAGCAGGAGGGCCACCGGGGAGCTGTTTTTT. This encodes CASRRATGELFF.

A remark on this clonotype: A much larger clone lies one base from this, so it may be a read error. In DNA, the CDR3 is TGTGCCAGCATCGCTTCGGACAGTGGCTACGAGCTGTACTTC. Translating gives CASIASDSGYELYF. The gene calls are TRBV7-9 and TRBJ2-7; D is possibly TRBD1 (6 bases). Germline CDR1 reads SEHNR; CDR2 reads FQNEAQ (reference sequence). The length of the CDR3 is 14 residues.

This clonotype came up a few times. J is TRBJ2-7 and V is TRBV20-1; a possible D gene is TRBD2 (5 bases). The CDR3 extends over 14 amino acids. V was clipped by 3 bases and J by 2 bases, with 14 bases between them. Germline CDR1 reads DFQATT; CDR2 reads SNEGSKA (reference sequence). CDR3 in amino acids: CSARSSVGTYEQYF. In DNA form, the CDR3 reads TGCAGTGCTAGGTCGTCAGTCGGGACCTACGAGCAGTACTTC.

This clonotype has a handful of counts. A much larger clonotype is one base distant, so this may be a read error. This sequence joins TRBV28 and TRBJ1-5, with D possibly matching TRBD1 (6 bases). The germline V gene has CDR1 MDHEN and CDR2 SYDVKM. CDR3 length equals 15 residues. The CDR3: CASTMGGHSNQHQHF. CDR3 nucleotide sequence: TGTGCCAGCACGATGGGGGGCCATAGCAATCAGCACCAGCATTTT.

The table lists this clonotype with a few counts. CDR3 sequence: CASSLLGLSEAFF. The CDR3 DNA follows: TGTGCCAGCAGTTTATTAGGGTTATCTGAAGCTTTCTTT. This chain joins TRBV27 and TRBJ1-1; no clear D. V was pared by 1 base and J by 6 bases, with 9 bases between. Germline CDR1 is MNHEY and CDR2 is SMNVEV (reference sequence). CDR3 length: 13 amino acids.

This clonotype came up many times. The rearrangement joins TRBV7-9 to TRBJ2-3; TRBD2 matches at 8 bases. There are 16 residues in the CDR3. J gave up 0 bases and V 1 base, and 3 bases lay outside the gene matches. Germline V lookup: CDR1 SEHNR, CDR2 FQNEAQ (reference sequence). Here the CDR3 reads CASSLEASGSTDTQYF. Written as DNA, the CDR3 is TGTGCCAGCAGCTTAGAGGCTAGCGGGAGCACAGATACGCAGTATTTT.

This clonotype was detected only a few times. The chain couples TRBV5-6 to TRBJ1-1; TRBD1 matches at 9 bases. Germline V gene lookup returns CDR1 SGHDT and CDR2 YYEEEE. Losses at the gene ends were 3 bases for V and 5 bases for J; bases not matched to a gene: 5. There are 14 residues in the CDR3. CDR3 in amino acids: CASSSVDRGTEAFF. The CDR3 DNA reads TGTGCCAGCAGCTCAGTAGACAGGGGGACTGAAGCTTTCTTT.

At least ten counts were recorded for this clonotype. The chain recombines TRBV28 with TRBJ1-2, with D maybe TRBD1 (5 bases). V lost 1 base to trimming and J lost 7 bases, with 13 bases between them. The CDR3 is 14 amino acids. Germline V lookup: CDR1 MDHEN, CDR2 SYDVKM. CDR3 region: CASSLLSQGSGYTF. The CDR3 nucleotides are TGTGCCAGCAGTTTATTATCCCAGGGATCTGGCTACACCTTC.

This clonotype was seen at least ten times. V usage is TRBV7-9 and J usage is TRBJ2-7; unclear D gene. Trimming removed 5 bases at V and 3 bases at J, with 17 bases between. Per the germline V gene, CDR1 is SEHNR and CDR2 is FQNEAQ (reference sequence). This CDR3 spans 15 amino acids. CDR3 sequence: CASSPLFAPDYEQYF. CDR3 DNA sequence: TGTGCCAGCAGCCCCTTATTCGCTCCGGACTACGAGCAGTACTTC.

Regarding this clonotype: This could be a read error, since a much larger clone is one nucleotide away. This chain links TRBV25-1 with TRBJ1-1; D call uncertain. From germline, CDR1 is MGHDK and CDR2 SYGVNS. The CDR3 loop spans 13 amino acids. V lost 4 bases to trimming and J lost 10 bases, with 16 bases between them. Written as DNA, the CDR3 is TGTGCCAGCAGTGCCCGGGGAAGGGCTGGAGCTTTCTTT. As protein: CASSARGRAGAFF. The full variable domain, rest sourced from reference TRBV25-1 and TRBJ1-1, is EADIYQTPRYLVIGTGKKITLECSQTMGHDKMYWYQQDPGMELHLIHYSYGVNSTEKGDLSSESTVSRIRTEHFPLTLESARPSHTSQYLCASSARGRAGAFFGQGTRLTVV.

This clonotype was seen many times. In DNA, the CDR3 is TGTGCCAGCAGCCAAGCCAGGGGGCTTCAGTACTTC. Translating gives CASSQARGLQYF. The chain joins TRBV3-1 to TRBJ2-4, with TRBD1 matching over 8 bases. Germline loops: CDR1 LGHDT, CDR2 YNNKEL (reference sequence). This CDR3 contains 12 residues. Germline trimming cut 1 base from V and 11 bases from J; bases unmatched to any gene: 1.

This clonotype was seen at least ten times. The V gene is TRBV14, the J gene TRBJ2-7, with a possible D match to TRBD2 (6 bases). Germline-derived CDR1 and CDR2 are SGHDN and FVKESK. V lost 0 bases to trimming and J lost 7 bases, with 13 bases between them. This CDR3 comprises 14 residues. For the CDR3, the DNA is TGTGCCAGCAGCCAAGATTCCGCAGGGAGGGAGCAGTACTTC. Its translation is CASSQDSAGREQYF.

A few counts support this clonotype. J is TRBJ2-7 and V is TRBV5-1; perhaps TRBD2 as D (6 bases). The length of the CDR3 is 13 residues. The V gene lost 3 bases and the J gene lost 6 bases, with 13 bases spanning the gap. Germline V CDR1 and CDR2: SGHRS, YFSETQ. CDR3 DNA sequence: TGCGCCAGCAGCTGGCGGGATTTCTCCGAGCAGTACTTC. Residues: CASSWRDFSEQYF.

The gene calls are TRBV6-1 and TRBJ2-1, with D possibly matching TRBD1 (6 bases). Trimming shortened V by 5 bases and J by 6 bases, and 11 bases separated the two germline ends. The CDR3 extends over 13 amino acids. The germline V gene encodes CDR1 MNHNS and CDR2 SASEGT. The CDR3 loop is CASSIGQSNEQFF. Here the CDR3 DNA reads TGTGCCAGCAGTATCGGACAGAGCAATGAGCAGTTCTTC.